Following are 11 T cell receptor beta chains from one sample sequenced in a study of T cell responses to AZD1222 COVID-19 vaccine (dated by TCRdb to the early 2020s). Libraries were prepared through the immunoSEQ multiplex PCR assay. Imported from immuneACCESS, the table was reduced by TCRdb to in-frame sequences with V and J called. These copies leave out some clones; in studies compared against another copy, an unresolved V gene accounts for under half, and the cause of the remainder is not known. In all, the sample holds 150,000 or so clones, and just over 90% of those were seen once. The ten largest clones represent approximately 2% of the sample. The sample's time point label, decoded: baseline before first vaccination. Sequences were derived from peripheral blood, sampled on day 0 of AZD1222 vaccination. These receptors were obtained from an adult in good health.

The DNA for the CDR3 is TGTGCCAGCAGTGAAGGGGGCCGGGGGCTCCCAACTAATGAAAAACTGTTTTTT. Translation gives CASSEGGRGLPTNEKLFF. The chain employs TRBV6-1 and TRBJ1-4; tentatively, D is TRBD1 (6 bases). In germline, CDR1 is MNHNS, CDR2 SASEGT. Trimming took 1 base from V and 0 from J, leaving 15 bases between them. The CDR3 covers 18 residues.

The CDR3 coding sequence is TGTGCTAGTGGTTCCTCCGGGGGCGGAAACACCATATATTTT. Encoded protein: CASGSSGGGNTIYF. This rearrangement joins TRBV12-5 to TRBJ1-3, with D possibly being TRBD1 (6 bases). The V end lost 4 bases, the J end lost 4 bases, and 11 bases lay between the germline ends. The CDR3 has 14 amino acids. Germline CDR1 and CDR2: LGHNT and FRNRAP.

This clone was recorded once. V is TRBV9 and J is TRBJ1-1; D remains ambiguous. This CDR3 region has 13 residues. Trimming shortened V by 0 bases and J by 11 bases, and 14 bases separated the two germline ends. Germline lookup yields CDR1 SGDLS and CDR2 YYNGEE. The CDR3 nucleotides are TGTGCCAGCAGCGTAGGTGGCGGCGTGGGCGCTTTCTTT. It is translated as CASSVGGGVGAFF. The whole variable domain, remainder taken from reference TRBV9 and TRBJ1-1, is DSGVTQTPKHLITATGQRVTLRCSPRSGDLSVYWYQQSLDQGLQFLIQYYNGEERAKGNILERFSAQQFPDLHSELNLSSLELGDSALYFCASSVGGGVGAFFGQGTRLTVV.

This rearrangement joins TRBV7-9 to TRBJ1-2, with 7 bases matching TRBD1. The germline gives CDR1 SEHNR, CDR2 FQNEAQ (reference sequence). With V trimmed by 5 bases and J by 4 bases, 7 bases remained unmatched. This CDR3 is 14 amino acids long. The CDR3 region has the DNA TGTGCCAGCAGCCGACAGGGTGCGTCCTATGGCTACACCTTC. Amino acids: CASSRQGASYGYTF.

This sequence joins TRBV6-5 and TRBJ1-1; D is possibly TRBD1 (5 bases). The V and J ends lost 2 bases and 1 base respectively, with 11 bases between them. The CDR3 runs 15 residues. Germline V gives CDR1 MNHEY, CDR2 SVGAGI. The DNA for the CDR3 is TGTGCCAGCAGTTACGGGGGGGAGGGGAACACTGAAGCTTTCTTT. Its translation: CASSYGGEGNTEAFF.

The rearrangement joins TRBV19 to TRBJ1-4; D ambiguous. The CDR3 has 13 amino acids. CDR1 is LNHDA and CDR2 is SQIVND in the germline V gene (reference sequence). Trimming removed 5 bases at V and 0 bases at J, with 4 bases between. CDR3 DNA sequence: TGTGCCAGTAGTTGGTCAACTAATGAAAAACTGTTTTTT. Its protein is CASSWSTNEKLFF.

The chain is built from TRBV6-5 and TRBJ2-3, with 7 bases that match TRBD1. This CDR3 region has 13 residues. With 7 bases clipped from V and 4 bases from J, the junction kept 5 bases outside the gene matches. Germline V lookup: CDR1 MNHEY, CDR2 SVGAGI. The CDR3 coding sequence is TGTGCCAGCACCCCACAGGGGCCAGATACGCAGTATTTT. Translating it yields CASTPQGPDTQYF.

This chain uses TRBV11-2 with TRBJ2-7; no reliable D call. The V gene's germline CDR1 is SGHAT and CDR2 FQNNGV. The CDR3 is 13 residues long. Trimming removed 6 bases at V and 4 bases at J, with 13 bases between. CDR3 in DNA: TGTGCCAGCAGTCATGGCCGTCTGTACGAGCAGTACTTC. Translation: CASSHGRLYEQYF.

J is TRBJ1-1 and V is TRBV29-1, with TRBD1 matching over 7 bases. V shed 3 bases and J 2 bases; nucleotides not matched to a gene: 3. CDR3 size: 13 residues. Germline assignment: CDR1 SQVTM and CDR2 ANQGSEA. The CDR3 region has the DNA TGCAGCGTTGAGAGGGACAGCAACACTGAAGCTTTCTTT. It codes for CSVERDSNTEAFF. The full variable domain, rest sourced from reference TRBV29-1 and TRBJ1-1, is SAVISQKPSRDICQRGTSLTIQCQVDSQVTMMFWYRQQPGQSLTLIATANQGSEATYESGFVIDKFPISRPNLTFSTLTVSNMSPEDSSIYLCSVERDSNTEAFFGQGTRLTVV.

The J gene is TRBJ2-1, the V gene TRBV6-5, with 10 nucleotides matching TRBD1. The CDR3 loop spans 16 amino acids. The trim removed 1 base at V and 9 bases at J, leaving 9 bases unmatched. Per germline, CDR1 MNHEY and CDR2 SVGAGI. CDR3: CASSYLGQGPYSEQFF. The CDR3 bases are TGTGCCAGCAGTTACTTGGGACAGGGGCCCTATAGTGAGCAGTTCTTC.

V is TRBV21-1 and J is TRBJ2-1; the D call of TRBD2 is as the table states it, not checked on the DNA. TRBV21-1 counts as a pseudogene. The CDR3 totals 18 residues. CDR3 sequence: CASSKEGAGRLAGHEQFF. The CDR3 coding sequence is TGTGCCAGCAGCAAAGAGGGGGCAGGGAGACTAGCGGGGCATGAGCAGTTCTTC.